What follows are 10 T cell receptor beta chains derived from one specimen sequenced in a study of T cell responses to AZD1222 COVID-19 vaccine. Sequencing used immunoSEQ multiplex PCR; TCRdb keeps in-frame clones, though not all of them. The data hold roughly 160,000 clones, with about 93% observed a single time. The sequenced sample was peripheral blood, obtained on day 0 of AZD1222 vaccination. The receptors stem from an adult in good health.

The rearrangement joins TRBV4-2 to TRBJ2-1; TRBD2 matches at 8 bases. The trim removed 4 bases at V and 7 bases at J, leaving 9 bases unmatched. The germline V gene encodes CDR1 LGHNA and CDR2 YNFKEQ. The CDR3 consists of 15 residues. The DNA of the CDR3 is TGTGCCAGCAGCCTTACTAGCGGCCAAGGGAATGAGCAGTTCTTC. Translated, it gives CASSLTSGQGNEQFF.

This sequence joins TRBV5-1 and TRBJ2-1; maybe TRBD1 (5 bases). This CDR3 comprises 15 residues. Per the germline V gene, CDR1 is SGHRS and CDR2 is YFSETQ. The germline V and J ends were trimmed by 4 bases and 4 bases, with 15 bases remaining between them. The CDR3 DNA sequence: TGCGCCAGCAGCACCGGACACGGAAGGTACAATGAGCAGTTCTTC. Translating gives CASSTGHGRYNEQFF.

The chain employs TRBV4-1 and TRBJ1-5; no definite D call. Between the trimmed V and J ends, which lost 0 bases and 5 bases, there was a span of 5 bases. Germline lookup yields CDR1 MGHRA and CDR2 YSYEKL. The CDR3 runs 13 residues. CDR3 protein: CASSQDWDQPQHF. DNA for the CDR3: TGCGCCAGCAGCCAAGATTGGGATCAGCCCCAGCATTTT.

The rearrangement uses TRBV27 and TRBJ1-5; D unresolved. The CDR3 totals 13 residues. CDR1 and CDR2 (germline): MNHEY, SMNVEV (reference sequence). Between the trimmed V and J ends, which lost 3 bases and 7 bases, there was a span of 10 bases. Written as DNA, the CDR3 is TGTGCCAGCAGTTTCCGCGGTCACCAGCCCCAGCATTTT. Its protein is CASSFRGHQPQHF.

V and J are TRBV10-3 and TRBJ1-6, with 7 bases aligning to TRBD1. The ends lost 5 bases at V and 7 bases at J; junction bases unmatched: 5. Germline CDR1 reads ENHRY; CDR2 reads SYGVKD. CDR3 size: 14 residues. DNA for the CDR3: TGTGCCATCAGTCCCGGGACAGAGAATTCACCCCTCCACTTT. Its translation: CAISPGTENSPLHF.

This clone has just one count. This chain connects TRBV19 to TRBJ1-1; no reliable D call. The CDR3 totals 11 residues. Germline V gene sequence: CDR1 LNHDA, CDR2 SQIVND (reference sequence). V gave up 5 bases and J gave up 5 bases, with 6 bases separating them. The CDR3 nucleotides are TGTGCCAGTAGTGTACCGACTGAAGCTTTCTTT. Translated, it gives CASSVPTEAFF.

The chain uses TRBV10-2 and TRBJ2-7; TRBD2 might be the D (6 bases). Germline CDR1 and CDR2: WSHSY and SAAADI. Trimming removed 1 base from V and 1 base from J, with 14 bases in between. CDR3 length: 16 residues. The CDR3 spells CASSELGGVGSYEQYF. Here the CDR3 DNA reads TGCGCCAGCAGTGAGTTGGGGGGAGTAGGGTCCTACGAGCAGTACTTC.

This chain uses TRBV3-1 (or the pseudogene TRBV3-2) with TRBJ2-7; 7 nucleotides align to TRBD2. CDR3 length: 14 residues. Germline V gene sequence: CDR1 LGHDT, CDR2 YNNKEL (reference sequence). Losses at the gene ends were 4 bases for V and 2 bases for J; bases not matched to a gene: 5. CDR3 DNA sequence: TGTGCCAGCAGCCGGGGGGGGACTACCTACGAGCAGTACTTC. It is translated as CASSRGGTTYEQYF.

This chain uses TRBV30 with TRBJ2-3; the D is unclear. Trimming cost V 6 bases and J 8 bases, with 9 bases left between them. The CDR3 length is 10 residues. Germline CDR1 GTSNPN, CDR2 SVGIG (reference sequence). The CDR3 sequence is CACRLGTQYF. The CDR3 bases are TGTGCCTGCCGTCTGGGTACGCAGTATTTT.

The chain couples TRBV6-5 to TRBJ2-1, with D possibly matching TRBD2 (6 bases). Germline CDR1 MNHEY, CDR2 SVGAGI. The CDR3 sequence is 12 residues long. Trimming stripped 2 bases from V and 7 bases from J, with 6 bases between. In DNA, the CDR3 is TGTGCCAGCAGTTACGGGGGGAATGAGCAGTTCTTC. Its translation: CASSYGGNEQFF.